This TCR beta chain was sequenced for a study of T-cell memory formation after mild COVID-19. At the level of the study: For the most part, TCR clusters were specific to one donor. Study-level points and caveats: Clones that contracted clustered mainly in CM and EM if CD4+ and in EMRA if CD8+. The finding that pre-infection memory included some responding clones suggested that cross-reactive memory joined.

This CDR3 contains 14 residues. Unmatched junction bases numbered 3, after V lost 4 bases and J lost 0 bases. CDR1 SGHTA and CDR2 FQGNSA come from the germline V gene. TCR alpha and TCR beta cDNA libraries carrying sample barcodes and UMIs were produced by 5'RACE using constant-segment primers. TCRdb reprocessed the 5' RACE reads via MiXCR and lists one record per CDR3 protein. The sample has 180,000 or so distinct CDR3 sequences; 15% to 20% are singletons. This clonotype has just a few counts. Its antigen remains unknown. The sequence derives from an adult woman who had mild COVID-19 (a few samples of this study predate the infection). Cell type and time point are not known. V is TRBV7-2 and J is TRBJ2-7, with 7 nucleotides matching TRBD2. Sequenced material: PBMCs or a T cell subset sorted from them (not recorded which). CDR3 sequence: CASSSRGGSYEQYF. The CDR3 nucleotides read TGTGCCAGCAGCTCACGCGGGGGCTCCTACGAGCAGTACTTC.